One and the same sample provided the 17 T cell receptor beta chains below, sequenced in a study of PD-1 blockade in classical Hodgkin lymphoma. Specified time point: cycle 4 day 1 (C4D1), after less than seven weeks of nivolumab. All trial patients relapsed after autologous stem cell transplantation. The protocol was immunoSEQ multiplex PCR, while the TCRdb copy is restricted to in-frame clones and leaves out a portion. The repertoire holds about 24,000 clones, with approximately 70% as singletons. The input for sequencing was peripheral blood mononuclear cells (PBMCs), taken before the fourth cycle of nivolumab. The receptors come from a human donor with classical Hodgkin lymphoma.

The table lists this clone with a few counts. The CDR3 reads CAWSFYKDQPQHF. CDR3 DNA: TGTGCCTGGAGCTTCTACAAGGATCAGCCCCAGCATTTT. This chain connects TRBV30 to TRBJ1-5, with D unresolved. CDR1 is GTSNPN and CDR2 is SVGIG in the germline V gene (reference sequence). The CDR3 is made up of 13 amino acids. Trimming stripped 3 bases from V and 5 bases from J, with 11 bases between.

The rearrangement links TRBV30 to TRBJ1-1; D is ambiguous. The CDR3 runs 11 residues. Germline lookup yields CDR1 GTSNPN and CDR2 SVGIG (reference sequence). Trimming took off 5 bases at V and 11 bases at J, with 15 bases between the two ends. CDR3 amino acids: CAWGRNRVAFF. The CDR3 nucleotides are TGTGCCTGGGGCCGGAATCGGGTGGCTTTCTTT.

The V and J genes are TRBV10-1 and TRBJ1-5; maybe TRBD1 (5 bases). Germline V gives CDR1 WNHNN, CDR2 SYGVQD (reference sequence). The CDR3 extends over 21 amino acids. V lost 2 bases and J 2 bases, leaving 28 bases between the germline ends. The CDR3 loop reads CASSESLGGAEEIRRNQPQHF. The CDR3 DNA sequence: TGCGCCAGCAGTGAGAGTCTAGGAGGGGCAGAAGAGATTCGGCGCAATCAGCCCCAGCATTTT.

This clone turned up a few times. Different DNA sequences within this sample yield the same CDR3. The gene calls are TRBV28 and TRBJ2-3; D unresolved. The germline gives CDR1 MDHEN, CDR2 SYDVKM. The CDR3 loop spans 14 amino acids. The V and J ends lost 3 bases and 1 base respectively, with 8 bases between them. CDR3 residues: CASSFVAGTDTQYF. CDR3 DNA sequence: TGTGCCAGCAGTTTCGTGGCGGGCACAGATACGCAGTATTTT.

This clone was detected once. V gene TRBV27 combines with J gene TRBJ2-5, with 9 bases matching TRBD1. The J call may be wrong; the DNA end is better matched by TRBJ2-7. The germline V gene encodes CDR1 MNHEY and CDR2 SMNVEV (reference sequence). The CDR3 sequence is 17 residues long. CDR3 in DNA: TGTGCCAGCAGTTATATTGCCGGGGGACAGGGCTCCTACGAGCAGTACTTC. Translated: CASSYIAGGQGSYEQYF.

The J gene is TRBJ2-1, the V gene TRBV7-6; 12 bases line up with TRBD2. The J segment lost 8 bases and the V segment lost 4 bases, leaving 6 bases of the junction unmatched. Looked up from germline, CDR1 is SGHVS and CDR2 is FNYEAQ. This CDR3 has 15 amino acids. Here the CDR3 reads CASSSVTSGGYEQFF. The CDR3 nucleotides are TGTGCCAGCAGCTCCGTGACTAGCGGGGGTTATGAGCAGTTCTTC.

Remarks on this clone: Mismatch with germline at one junction end may stem from a read error. The chain links TRBV18 to TRBJ1-2; 8 bases align to TRBD1. This CDR3 region has 14 residues. From germline, CDR1 is KGHSH and CDR2 LQKENI. CDR3 sequence reads: CASSPPGQATLYAF. The CDR3 nucleotides read TGTGCCAGCTCTCCTCCGGGACAGGCGACCCTTTACGCCTTC.

The gene calls are TRBV6-6 and TRBJ1-1; D is undetermined. V was cut by 6 bases and J by 3 bases, with 5 bases left in between. The CDR3 runs 11 residues. CDR1 is MNHNY, CDR2 SVGAGI, per germline (reference sequence). The CDR3 region is CASSSYTEAFF. The CDR3 nucleotides are TGTGCCAGCAGCTCCTACACTGAAGCTTTCTTT.

This clone was recorded a few times. The rearrangement joins TRBV18 to TRBJ1-5; D perhaps matches TRBD1 (5 bases). V was trimmed by 2 bases and J by 4 bases, leaving 9 bases between them. Per the germline V gene, CDR1 is KGHSH and CDR2 is LQKENI. The CDR3 runs 14 residues. The CDR3 nucleotides read TGTGCCAGCTCACCAATGGGGGGTAATCAGCCCCAGCATTTT. It yields the protein CASSPMGGNQPQHF.

The chain uses TRBV28 and TRBJ2-7; a possible D gene is TRBD1 (5 bases). Germline CDR1 reads MDHEN; CDR2 reads SYDVKM. This CDR3 has 18 residues. Trimming removed 3 bases from V and 6 bases from J, with 27 bases in between. The CDR3 nucleotides read TGTGCCAGCAGTTTCATCTCTCTACAGGCTCGATGGGATTCCGAGCAGTACTTC. Translating gives CASSFISLQARWDSEQYF.

Concerning this clone: A junction boundary mismatches the germline segment, possibly from a read error. This specimen includes other DNA sequences encoding the same CDR3. V usage is TRBV7-8 and J usage is TRBJ2-5; D possibly corresponds to TRBD2 (5 bases). The CDR3 totals 11 residues. Germline CDR1 reads SGHVS; CDR2 reads FQNEAQ. The CDR3 protein is CASSLAETQYF. Here the CDR3 DNA reads TGCGCCAGCAGCTTAGCGGAGACCCAGTACTTC.

The genes are TRBV4-3 and TRBJ2-1; D possibly corresponds to TRBD1 (6 bases). This CDR3 has 15 residues. Germline V gene sequence: CDR1 LGHNA, CDR2 YSLEER. Trimming pared 3 bases from V and 5 bases from J, leaving 14 bases between. This chain's CDR3 is CASSQGYTGNNEQFF. CDR3 DNA: TGCGCCAGCAGCCAGGGCTATACAGGGAACAATGAGCAGTTCTTC.

The rearrangement uses TRBV2 and TRBJ1-2; D remains unclear. V gave up 8 bases and J gave up 4 bases, with 14 bases separating them. The CDR3 has 13 amino acids. In germline, CDR1 is SNHLY, CDR2 FYNNEI. The CDR3 reads CASVIISPYGYTF. CDR3 nucleotides: TGTGCCAGCGTCATAATAAGCCCCTATGGCTACACCTTC.

This clone was seen only once. The rearrangement uses TRBV19 and TRBJ1-2; D uncertain. Germline loops: CDR1 LNHDA, CDR2 SQIVND (reference sequence). V was cut by 7 bases and J by 0 bases, with 18 bases left in between. CDR3 length: 16 residues. For the CDR3, the DNA is TGTGCCAGTACCCCCGGACGGCGAAAAGCTAACTATGGCTACACCTTC. Translated: CASTPGRRKANYGYTF.

This chain uses TRBV6-1 with TRBJ1-1; 7 bases map to TRBD1. CDR3 length: 13 residues. With 7 bases clipped from V and 4 bases from J, the junction kept 6 bases outside the gene matches. CDR1 MNHNS and CDR2 SASEGT come from the germline V gene. CDR3 coding DNA: TGTGCCAGCACACCTTCAGGGGGCACTGAAGCTTTCTTT. Its protein is CASTPSGGTEAFF.

The rearrangement uses TRBV7-6 and TRBJ1-5, with D perhaps TRBD1 (5 bases). Trimming left V 3 bases short and J 2 bases short, with 5 bases between. There are 13 residues in the CDR3. Germline V gives CDR1 SGHVS, CDR2 FNYEAQ. Here the CDR3 DNA reads TGTGCCAGCAGCTTGACAGGCAATCAGCCCCAGCATTTT. Its translation is CASSLTGNQPQHF.

The table lists this clone with many counts. The V call is TRBV2, the J call TRBJ1-5, with 7 bases matching TRBD1. There are 13 residues in the CDR3. The V and J ends lost 5 bases and 4 bases, in that order; junction bases with no gene match: 2. Germline values: CDR1 SNHLY, CDR2 FYNNEI. CDR3 in DNA: TGTGCCAGCAGTACAGGGGATAATCAGCCCCAGCATTTT. This encodes CASSTGDNQPQHF. Looking up the rest from reference TRBV2 and TRBJ1-5 gives the full variable domain: EPEVTQTPSHQVTQMGQEVILRCVPISNHLYFYWYRQILGQKVEFLVSFYNNEISEKSEIFDDQFSVERPDGSNFTLKIRSTKLEDSAMYFCASSTGDNQPQHFGDGTRLSIL.